The 17 T cell receptor beta chains below come from one sample, sequenced in a study of CD8+CD57+ T cells in acquired aplastic anemia. Sequencing involved patients with CD8+CD57+ cell expansion previously shown by flow cytometry. TCR beta VDJ and CDR3 profiling used genomic DNA as template. TCRdb called the reads again in MiXCR, with one record for every CDR3 protein. The sample consists of under 500,000 distinct CDR3 sequences, roughly 34% of them appearing once. The sequencing input was sorted CD4+, CD8+, or CD8+CD57+ T cells (not recorded which) from PBMCs. The receptors stem from a human donor with aplastic anemia.

The chain carries TRBV4-1 and TRBJ1-2, with D possibly being TRBD1 (6 bases). Per germline, CDR1 MGHRA and CDR2 YSYEKL. The V gene lost 4 bases and the J gene lost 4 bases, with 22 bases spanning the gap. This CDR3 contains 17 residues. As DNA, the CDR3 is TGCGCCAGCAGCCGGATTGAGAGGACAGATTCCTCCTATGGCTACACCTTC. Protein product: CASSRIERTDSSYGYTF.

Turning to this clonotype: Possible read error: a much larger clone is one base away. The rearrangement links TRBV4-2 to TRBJ1-6; D unresolved. Trimming cost V 0 bases and J 8 bases, with 11 bases left between them. Germline CDR1 reads LGHNA; CDR2 reads YNFKEQ. This CDR3 has 15 amino acids. CDR3 in amino acids: CASSQERNKDSPLHF. The CDR3 nucleotides read TGTGCCAGCAGCCAAGAACGAAACAAGGATTCACCCCTCCACTTT.

With regard to this clonotype: One junction end disagrees with the germline gene, perhaps due to a read error. This chain links TRBV7-3 with TRBJ1-3, with D tentatively TRBD1 (5 bases). CDR3 length equals 13 residues. The V gene's germline CDR1 is SGHTA and CDR2 FQGTGA. CDR3: CAVPWGPGSTIYF. The CDR3 bases are TGTGCCGTACCCTGGGGCCCTGGAAGCACCATATATTTT.

This clonotype has a handful of counts. V and J are TRBV10-3 and TRBJ2-7, with D unresolved. Trimming shortened V by 3 bases and J by 2 bases, and 11 bases separated the two germline ends. Germline loops: CDR1 ENHRY, CDR2 SYGVKD. The CDR3 runs to 14 residues. The CDR3 sequence: CAISDGSQAYEQYF. CDR3 bases: TGTGCCATCAGTGACGGTTCGCAAGCCTACGAGCAGTACTTC.

The chain recombines TRBV6-1 with TRBJ2-7; D tentatively fits TRBD1 or TRBD2 (5 bases each). This CDR3 has 13 amino acids. In germline, CDR1 is MNHNS, CDR2 SASEGT. Trimming took 8 bases from V and 6 from J, leaving 17 bases between them. CDR3 coding DNA: TGTGCCAGCTTAGGGGCCGGGAAGGTCGAGCAGTACTTC. Its translation is CASLGAGKVEQYF.

This chain links TRBV10-3 with TRBJ1-6, with 8 bases lining up with TRBD1. The CDR3 is made up of 16 amino acids. V lost 2 bases and J lost 7; bases outside the gene matches: 7. Germline CDR1 reads ENHRY; CDR2 reads SYGVKD. The CDR3 loop reads CAISESIRGRNSPLHF. CDR3 bases: TGTGCCATCAGTGAGAGCATCAGGGGGCGGAATTCACCCCTCCACTTT.

This clonotype was seen a few times. This chain joins TRBV4-1 and TRBJ1-2; D unclear. Germline V CDR1 and CDR2: MGHRA, YSYEKL. V dropped 4 bases and J dropped 1 base, with 10 bases sitting between them. The CDR3 totals 14 residues. CDR3 DNA: TGCGCCAGCAGCCCCGGAGCGGATAACTATGGCTACACCTTC. This gives the protein CASSPGADNYGYTF.

This clonotype has a handful of counts. An end of the junction does not agree with germline; a read error may underlie this. The rearrangement joins TRBV5-1 to TRBJ1-2; D is unclear. Germline V gene data show CDR1 as SGHRS and CDR2 as YFSETQ. The CDR3 contains 14 residues. CDR3 nucleotides: TGCGCCAGCAGCTTGGATACAAACTACTATGGCTACGCCTTC. Amino acid sequence: CASSLDTNYYGYAF.

This clonotype was seen at least ten times. CDR3 nucleotides: TGTGCCACTAGGACAGGGGCATACGAGCAGTACTTC. This sequence encodes CATRTGAYEQYF. The gene calls are TRBV19 and TRBJ2-7; 9 nucleotides match TRBD1. Germline V lookup: CDR1 LNHDA, CDR2 SQIVND (reference sequence). V gave up 10 bases and J gave up 4 bases; unmatched junction bases: 5. This CDR3 region has 12 residues. Full variable domain (outside the CDR3, taken from reference TRBV19 and TRBJ2-7): DGGITQSPKYLFRKEGQNVTLSCEQNLNHDAMYWYRQDPGQGLRLIYYSQIVNDFQKGDIAEGYSVSREKKESFPLTVTSAQKNPTAFYLCATRTGAYEQYFGPGTRLTVT.

Points on this clonotype: This may come from a read error, since a much larger clone is one base off. A read error is likely, as this CDR3 ends without the conserved phenylalanine or tryptophan. This chain joins TRBV12-3 or TRBV12-4 and TRBJ2-7; TRBD2 is a possible D gene (5 bases). CDR3 length: 12 amino acids. The V end lost 7 bases, the J end lost 6 bases, and 13 bases lay between the germline ends. CDR3 residues: CASIQTGVEQYS. CDR3 nucleotides: TGTGCCAGCATCCAAACCGGGGTCGAGCAGTACTCC.

This clonotype was observed at least ten times. This chain joins TRBV10-1 and TRBJ1-1; D unresolved. Germline lookup yields CDR1 WNHNN and CDR2 SYGVQD (reference sequence). The CDR3 is 13 amino acids. Trimming shortened V by 3 bases and J by 5 bases, and 10 bases separated the two germline ends. The CDR3 region is CASSDYLMTEAFF. For the CDR3, the DNA is TGCGCCAGCAGTGACTATTTGATGACTGAAGCTTTCTTT.

This clonotype was observed at least ten times. J is TRBJ2-7 and V is TRBV19, with 8 bases identical to TRBD2. J gave up 1 base and V 5 bases, and 7 bases lay outside the gene matches. This CDR3 comprises 15 residues. In germline, CDR1 is LNHDA, CDR2 SQIVND (reference sequence). CDR3 coding DNA: TGTGCCAGTAGTCCGATAAGCGGGGGTTCCTACGAGCAGTACTTC. Protein product: CASSPISGGSYEQYF.

This clonotype was seen only a few times. This rearrangement joins TRBV6-5 to TRBJ1-3, with D hard to call. Germline V gene sequence: CDR1 MNHEY, CDR2 SVGAGI. The V end was cut by 2 bases, the J end by 2 bases, with 10 bases between. The CDR3 sequence is 15 residues long. DNA for the CDR3: TGTGCCAGCAGTTACGTTGGGTCCCCTGGAAACACCATATATTTT. Amino acid sequence: CASSYVGSPGNTIYF.

The chain links TRBV2 to TRBJ1-6, with a possible D match to TRBD1 (5 bases). The CDR3 has 15 amino acids. The germline gives CDR1 SNHLY, CDR2 FYNNEI. Trimming pared 11 bases from V and 10 bases from J, leaving 24 bases between. The CDR3 coding sequence is TGTGCCGGTTCTCCCACGGGGGGTCTTGCATCACCCCTCCACTTT. Residues: CAGSPTGGLASPLHF.

The chain joins TRBV29-1 to TRBJ2-7; 9 bases align to TRBD1. V dropped 6 bases and J dropped 4; count of bases not matched to a gene: 7. CDR3 length: 13 residues. The germline gives CDR1 SQVTM, CDR2 ANQGSEA. In DNA, the CDR3 is TGCAGCGTCGGAGACAGGGGGGTATACGAGCAGTACTTC. Translated: CSVGDRGVYEQYF.

In nucleotides, the CDR3 is TGTGCCATCACAGGGGGACAGACCTACGAGCAGTACTTC. It is translated as CAITGGQTYEQYF. The rearrangement uses TRBV10-3 and TRBJ2-7; 7 bases are a match to TRBD1. Germline V CDR1 and CDR2: ENHRY, SYGVKD. Trimming removed 7 bases from V and 2 bases from J; junction bases left unmatched: 5. The CDR3 is 13 amino acids.

Notes on this clonotype: A much larger clonotype is one base distant, so this may be a read error. The chain couples TRBV7-9 to TRBJ2-5; D is possibly TRBD2 (6 bases). The CDR3 has 14 residues. Deletions cut 5 bases from V and 7 bases from J, with 17 bases between. Germline V gene sequence: CDR1 SEHNR, CDR2 FQNEAQ (reference sequence). DNA for the CDR3: TGTGCCAGCAGCACAAGACTAGTAGAAGGGACCCAGTACTTC. Protein sequence: CASSTRLVEGTQYF. Full variable domain (remainder filled in from reference TRBV7-9 and TRBJ2-5): DTGVSQNPRHKITKRGQNVTFRCDPISEHNRLYWYRQTLGQGPEFLTYFQNEAQLEKSRLLSDRFSAERPKGSFSTLEIQRTEQGDSAMYLCASSTRLVEGTQYFGPGTRLLVL.